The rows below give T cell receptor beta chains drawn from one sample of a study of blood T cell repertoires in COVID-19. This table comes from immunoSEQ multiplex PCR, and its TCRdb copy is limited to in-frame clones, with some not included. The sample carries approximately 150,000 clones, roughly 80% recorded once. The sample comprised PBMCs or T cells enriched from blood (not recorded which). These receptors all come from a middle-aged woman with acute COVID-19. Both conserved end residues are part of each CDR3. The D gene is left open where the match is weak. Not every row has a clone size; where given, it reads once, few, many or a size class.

CDR3nt: TGTGCCTGGAGGCGCGACGGAGGCACAGATACGCAGTATTTT
CDR3aa: CAWRRDGGTDTQYF
abundance: NA
len: 14
v_gene: TRBV30
j_gene: TRBJ2-3
d_gene: NA

CDR3nt: TGTGCCAGCAGCCAAACCTGGACAGGGACGCATTCACCCCTCCACTTT
CDR3aa: CASSQTWTGTHSPLHF
abundance: NA
len: 16
v_gene: TRBV3-1/TRBV3-2
j_gene: TRBJ1-6
d_gene: TRBD1

CDR3nt: TGTGCCAGCAGCTTAGATGTAATGGACAGCAATTCACCCCTCCACTTT
CDR3aa: CASSLDVMDSNSPLHF
abundance: NA
len: 16
v_gene: TRBV5-5
j_gene: TRBJ1-6
d_gene: NA

CDR3nt: TGTGCCAGCTCTGATAGGGGCTATGGCTACACCTTC
CDR3aa: CASSDRGYGYTF
abundance: NA
len: 12
v_gene: TRBV18
j_gene: TRBJ1-2
d_gene: NA

CDR3nt: TGTGCCAGCGGGCCGGGACAGACTAATTCACCCCTCCACTTT
CDR3aa: CASGPGQTNSPLHF
abundance: NA
len: 14
v_gene: TRBV28
j_gene: TRBJ1-6
d_gene: TRBD1

CDR3nt: TGCGCCAGCAGCTCCAGGACAGGGACCGGGGAGCTGTTTTTT
CDR3aa: CASSSRTGTGELFF
abundance: once
len: 14
v_gene: TRBV5-1
j_gene: TRBJ2-2
d_gene: TRBD1

CDR3nt: TGTGCCAGCAGCTGGACAGGGAGGCAAACCGGGGAGCTGTTTTTT
CDR3aa: CASSWTGRQTGELFF
abundance: NA
len: 15
v_gene: TRBV11-2
j_gene: TRBJ2-2
d_gene: TRBD1

CDR3nt: TGTGCCAGCAGGGAGGTCTCCAACTATGGCTACACCTTC
CDR3aa: CASREVSNYGYTF
abundance: NA
len: 13
v_gene: TRBV6-5
j_gene: TRBJ1-2
d_gene: NA

CDR3nt: TGTGCCAGCAGCAGACGACAGGGGACTGAAGCTTTCTTT
CDR3aa: CASSRRQGTEAFF
abundance: NA
len: 13
v_gene: TRBV9
j_gene: TRBJ1-1
d_gene: TRBD1

CDR3nt: TGTGCCAGCAGTTTACCGAGCTCTGGAAACACCATATATTTT
CDR3aa: CASSLPSSGNTIYF
abundance: NA
len: 14
v_gene: TRBV28
j_gene: TRBJ1-3
d_gene: NA

CDR3nt: TGTGCCTGCGACAGGGGGCTATCTAATGAAAAACTGTTTTTT
CDR3aa: CACDRGLSNEKLFF
abundance: NA
len: 14
v_gene: TRBV30
j_gene: TRBJ1-4
d_gene: TRBD1

CDR3nt: TGTGCCAGCAGTGAACAAGTACTAGCGGGAGCTTACAATGAGCAGTTCTTC
CDR3aa: CASSEQVLAGAYNEQFF
abundance: NA
len: 17
v_gene: TRBV6-1
j_gene: TRBJ2-1
d_gene: TRBD2

CDR3nt: TGCGCCAGCAGCTTGGAAGCCCTTAACTACGAGCAGTACTTC
CDR3aa: CASSLEALNYEQYF
abundance: NA
len: 14
v_gene: TRBV5-1
j_gene: TRBJ2-7
d_gene: NA

CDR3nt: TGCGCCAGCAGCTTGGACTCCTTATACAATGAGCAGTTCTTC
CDR3aa: CASSLDSLYNEQFF
abundance: NA
len: 14
v_gene: TRBV5-1
j_gene: TRBJ2-1
d_gene: NA

CDR3nt: TGTGCTAGTGGTTTGGACGGACTCTATGGCTACACCTTC
CDR3aa: CASGLDGLYGYTF
abundance: NA
len: 13
v_gene: TRBV12-5
j_gene: TRBJ1-2
d_gene: NA

CDR3nt: TGCGCCAGCAGCTTGGGAGGGAACACTGAAGCTTTCTTT
CDR3aa: CASSLGGNTEAFF
abundance: NA
len: 13
v_gene: TRBV5-1
j_gene: TRBJ1-1
d_gene: NA

CDR3nt: TGCGCCAGCAGCTTGGGATGGGGGCGCACCGGGGAGCTGTTTTTT
CDR3aa: CASSLGWGRTGELFF
abundance: NA
len: 15
v_gene: TRBV5-1
j_gene: TRBJ2-2
d_gene: NA

CDR3nt: TGCGCCAGCAGCTCAAGGGCGGGCGGGAGTTCAGATACGCAGTATTTT
CDR3aa: CASSSRAGGSSDTQYF
abundance: NA
len: 16
v_gene: TRBV5-1
j_gene: TRBJ2-3
d_gene: TRBD2

CDR3nt: TGTGCCAGCAGTTTCAGTAGCGCTGAAGCTTTCTTT
CDR3aa: CASSFSSAEAFF
abundance: NA
len: 12
v_gene: TRBV12-3/TRBV12-4
j_gene: TRBJ1-1
d_gene: NA

CDR3nt: TGTGCCAGCAGCCACCAATTCGGTACCGGGACTAGCGGTCAAGAGACCCAGTACTTC
CDR3aa: CASSHQFGTGTSGQETQYF
abundance: NA
len: 19
v_gene: TRBV4-2
j_gene: TRBJ2-5
d_gene: TRBD2

CDR3nt: TGTGCCTGGAGTGTACGAGCGACCGGGGAGCTGTTTTTT
CDR3aa: CAWSVRATGELFF
abundance: NA
len: 13
v_gene: TRBV30
j_gene: TRBJ2-2
d_gene: NA

CDR3nt: TGTGCCAGCAGCTTATCTAGCGGGGGCCACAATGAGCAGTTCTTC
CDR3aa: CASSLSSGGHNEQFF
abundance: NA
len: 15
v_gene: TRBV7-3
j_gene: TRBJ2-1
d_gene: TRBD2

CDR3nt: TGCGCCAGCAGCCGAATTCCGGGACTAGCGGGAGGGCCAACCTACAATGAGCAGTTCTTC
CDR3aa: CASSRIPGLAGGPTYNEQFF
abundance: NA
len: 20
v_gene: TRBV4-1
j_gene: TRBJ2-1
d_gene: TRBD2

CDR3nt: TGTGCCAGCAGCTTGGCGGGGGGTTGGGGCACAGATACGCAGTATTTT
CDR3aa: CASSLAGGWGTDTQYF
abundance: NA
len: 16
v_gene: TRBV5-6
j_gene: TRBJ2-3
d_gene: TRBD2

CDR3nt: TGCAGCCGGGACAGGGGCTCGTACGAGCAGTACTTC
CDR3aa: CSRDRGSYEQYF
abundance: NA
len: 12
v_gene: TRBV29-1
j_gene: TRBJ2-7
d_gene: TRBD1

CDR3nt: TGCGCCAGCAGCCCACATTTACAACAGGGGGGAAGTAACACTGAAGCTTTCTTT
CDR3aa: CASSPHLQQGGSNTEAFF
abundance: NA
len: 18
v_gene: TRBV4-1
j_gene: TRBJ1-1
d_gene: TRBD1

CDR3nt: TGTGCCAGCAGCTTAGCGGGAGGGAGCAGCTATGGCTACACCTTC
CDR3aa: CASSLAGGSSYGYTF
abundance: NA
len: 15
v_gene: TRBV13
j_gene: TRBJ1-2
d_gene: NA

CDR3nt: TGTGCCAGCAGTTTAAAGGCGGGGTTAGAGACCCAGTACTTC
CDR3aa: CASSLKAGLETQYF
abundance: NA
len: 14
v_gene: TRBV27
j_gene: TRBJ2-5
d_gene: NA

CDR3nt: TGCAGCGTTTTAACCGGGGCGAACACCGGGGAGCTGTTTTTT
CDR3aa: CSVLTGANTGELFF
abundance: few
len: 14
v_gene: TRBV29-1
j_gene: TRBJ2-2
d_gene: NA

CDR3nt: TGTGCCAGCAGTGATTCAGGCGGGAGGGCCTACCGGGAGCTGTTTTTT
CDR3aa: CASSDSGGRAYRELFF
abundance: once
len: 16
v_gene: TRBV25-1
j_gene: TRBJ2-2
d_gene: TRBD2

CDR3nt: TGTGCCAGCAGTTCCAGGGATTTCTATGGCTACACCTTC
CDR3aa: CASSSRDFYGYTF
abundance: NA
len: 13
v_gene: TRBV12-3/TRBV12-4
j_gene: TRBJ1-2
d_gene: NA

CDR3nt: TGTGCCAGCAGCCAAGGTCCCCTAGCGGGAGATCGAGAGACCCAGTACTTC
CDR3aa: CASSQGPLAGDRETQYF
abundance: NA
len: 17
v_gene: TRBV3-1/TRBV3-2
j_gene: TRBJ2-5
d_gene: TRBD2

CDR3nt: TGTGCCAGCAGCCGAGACTCCTTCGCTGACACTGAAGCTTTCTTT
CDR3aa: CASSRDSFADTEAFF
abundance: NA
len: 15
v_gene: TRBV11-2
j_gene: TRBJ1-1
d_gene: NA

CDR3nt: TGCGCCAGCAGCTTGGGGGAGAGTCCGGTGGCGTATGGGGGCTACACCTTC
CDR3aa: CASSLGESPVAYGGYTF
abundance: NA
len: 17
v_gene: TRBV5-1
j_gene: TRBJ1-2
d_gene: NA

CDR3nt: TGTGCCAGCAGCTTAGTTAGCGGGGGTCAAGAGACCCAGTACTTC
CDR3aa: CASSLVSGGQETQYF
abundance: few
len: 15
v_gene: TRBV7-6
j_gene: TRBJ2-5
d_gene: TRBD2

CDR3nt: TGTGCTAGTGGTTTGGTACTCGGGACTTTCTACAATGAGCAGTTCTTC
CDR3aa: CASGLVLGTFYNEQFF
abundance: NA
len: 16
v_gene: TRBV12-5
j_gene: TRBJ2-1
d_gene: NA